This TCR beta chain was captured by sequencing in a study of T cell repertoires in cytomegalovirus infection. A note on this clonotype: Its specificity is not known. Compared with germline, one end of the junction differs, possibly owing to a read error.

Findings of the study overall: Dominating the ex vivo response were HLA-C-restricted CMV-specific TCR beta clonotypes.

CDR3 length equals 16 residues. Germline CDR1 reads SGHDT; CDR2 reads YYEEEE. TCRdb itself ran the reads through MiXCR, one entry per CDR3 protein. Seen here are under 850,000 distinct CDR3 sequences, approximately 33% observed once, and the top ten hold roughly 18%. The sequencing here drew on cultured PBMCs, taken from culture after CMV antigen stimulation. This chain connects TRBV5-6 to TRBJ2-5, with D hard to call. This clonotype originated in a human donor in good health (CMV status not recorded). Some clones in this sample may be carry-over from other donors' samples. CDR3 DNA sequence: TGTGCCAGCAGCTTGGGGAGACTCGGGTACCAAGAGTCCCAGTACTTC. This encodes CASSLGRLGYQESQYF. Full variable domain (rest looked up from reference TRBV5-6 and TRBJ2-5): DAGVTQSPTHLIKTRGQQVTLRCSPKSGHDTVSWYQQALGQGPQFIFQYYEEEERQRGNFPDRFSGHQFPNYSSELNVNALLLGDSALYLCASSLGRLGYQESQYFGPGTRLLVL.